One sample yielded the 9 T cell receptor beta chains listed below, sequenced in a study of Graves' ophthalmopathy and Graves' hyperthyroidism. RNA served as the template for amplifying TCR beta CDR3 regions. In the first round, RT-PCR was carried out with HTBI primers, and a multiplex PCR formed the second round. TCRdb redid the calling of the multiplex PCR reads with MiXCR, one entry per CDR3 protein. Of hundreds of thousands of distinct CDR3 sequences listed, 20% to 25% are singletons. Material: peripheral blood. The receptors come from a woman between 18 and 29 years old with stable Graves' hyperthyroidism.

This clonotype occurred a few times. V gene TRBV5-4 combines with J gene TRBJ2-5; 14 bases match TRBD2. V lost 2 bases and J lost 5; bases outside the gene matches: 8. Germline loops: CDR1 SGHNT, CDR2 YYREEE (reference sequence). CDR3 length: 17 amino acids. The CDR3 nucleotides read TGTGCCAGCAGCTTACCGGGACTAGCGGGAGTCGGGGAGACCCAGTACTTC. This translates into CASSLPGLAGVGETQYF.

The chain carries TRBV29-1 and TRBJ2-7; D might be TRBD1 (6 bases). V lost 3 bases and J lost 9, with 24 bases in between. This CDR3 comprises 15 residues. Germline V lookup: CDR1 SQVTM, CDR2 ANQGSEA. CDR3 DNA sequence: TGCAGCGTTGATCGTCGGGACATGGTATGCTCTGGGCAGTACTTC. Residues: CSVDRRDMVCSGQYF.

This clonotype is termed medium-sized. The J gene is TRBJ1-6, the V gene TRBV27; D uncertain. Per germline, CDR1 MNHEY and CDR2 SMNVEV (reference sequence). Trimming took off 2 bases at V and 4 bases at J, with 12 bases between the two ends. The CDR3 sequence is 16 residues long. This CDR3 reads CASSLRLDWYNSPLHF. CDR3 DNA: TGTGCCAGCAGTTTAAGGCTTGATTGGTATAATTCACCCCTCCACTTT.

In this sample, this clonotype turned up many times. The J gene is TRBJ2-5, the V gene TRBV28; D is possibly TRBD1 or TRBD2 (5 bases each). The V and J ends lost 3 bases and 2 bases respectively, with 13 bases between them. CDR1 and CDR2 from the germline V gene are MDHEN and SYDVKM. The CDR3 has 15 amino acids. This CDR3 reads CASSLPGTDQETQYF. DNA of the CDR3: TGTGCCAGCAGTTTGCCCGGGACGGATCAAGAGACCCAGTACTTC.

This chain connects TRBV12-3 or TRBV12-4 to TRBJ2-7; TRBD2 is a possible D gene (5 bases). This CDR3 contains 14 residues. V was pared by 11 bases and J by 0 bases, with 17 bases between. The CDR3, as DNA: TGTGCCGCTGGACCCTTGGGGAGCTCCTACGAGCAGTACTTC. It codes for CAAGPLGSSYEQYF.

This clonotype came up many times. The rearrangement joins TRBV12-3 or TRBV12-4 to TRBJ2-5, with 7 bases fitting TRBD1. Germline trimming cut 1 base from V and 6 bases from J; bases unmatched to any gene: 2. This CDR3 region has 13 residues. DNA for the CDR3: TGTGCCAGCAGTTTAGGGGGACAGCAGACCCAGTACTTC. The encoded protein is CASSLGGQQTQYF.

V is TRBV7-8 and J is TRBJ2-7, with D unclear. This CDR3 has 12 residues. Looked up from germline, CDR1 is SGHVS and CDR2 is FQNEAQ. Trimming took off 5 bases at V and 5 bases at J, with 10 bases between the two ends. CDR3 region: CASSLKAHEQYF. The CDR3 bases are TGTGCCAGCAGCCTAAAAGCGCACGAGCAGTACTTC.

This clonotype showed up many times. This chain joins TRBV5-1 and TRBJ1-1; D is uncertain. Per germline, CDR1 SGHRS and CDR2 YFSETQ. The length of the CDR3 is 14 residues. With 5 bases removed from V and 0 bases from J, the gap between germline ends came to 11 bases. CDR3: CASSRMAVNTEAFF. As DNA, the CDR3 is TGCGCCAGCAGTCGGATGGCCGTGAACACTGAAGCTTTCTTT. Full variable domain (outside the CDR3, taken from reference TRBV5-1 and TRBJ1-1): KAGVTQTPRYLIKTRGQQVTLSCSPISGHRSVSWYQQTPGQGLQFLFEYFSETQRNKGNFPGRFSGRQFSNSRSEMNVSTLELGDSALYLCASSRMAVNTEAFFGQGTRLTVV.

The chain links TRBV7-9 to TRBJ1-1; D remains ambiguous. CDR1 and CDR2 (germline): SEHNR, FQNEAQ (reference sequence). The germline V and J ends were trimmed by 4 bases and 3 bases, with 9 bases remaining between them. This CDR3 has 13 amino acids. CDR3 nucleotide sequence: TGTGCCAGCAGCTCGGACCTGGACACTGAAGCTTTCTTT. It codes for CASSSDLDTEAFF.